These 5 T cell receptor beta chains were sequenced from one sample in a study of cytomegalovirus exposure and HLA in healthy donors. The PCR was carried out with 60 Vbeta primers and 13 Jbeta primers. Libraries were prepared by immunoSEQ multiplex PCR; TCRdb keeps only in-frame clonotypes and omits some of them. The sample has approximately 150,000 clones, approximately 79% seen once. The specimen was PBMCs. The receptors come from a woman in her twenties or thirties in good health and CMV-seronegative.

The CDR3 is CASSLQLGTLSVSNQPQHF. The CDR3 DNA reads as TGTGCCAGCAGTTTGCAACTGGGGACATTGAGCGTTAGCAATCAGCCCCAGCATTTT. V is TRBV28 and J is TRBJ1-5, with TRBD1 as a possible D gene (6 bases). The V gene's germline CDR1 is MDHEN and CDR2 SYDVKM. The CDR3 runs 19 residues. The V end was cut by 3 bases, the J end by 0 bases, with 21 bases between.

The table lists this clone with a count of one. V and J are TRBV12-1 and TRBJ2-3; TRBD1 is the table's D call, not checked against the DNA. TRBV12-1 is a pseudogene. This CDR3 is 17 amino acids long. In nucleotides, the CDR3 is TGTGCCAGCAGCTTTGCGGGACAGGCGAAGGCTAATGGTACGCAGTATTTT. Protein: CASSFAGQAKANGTQYF.

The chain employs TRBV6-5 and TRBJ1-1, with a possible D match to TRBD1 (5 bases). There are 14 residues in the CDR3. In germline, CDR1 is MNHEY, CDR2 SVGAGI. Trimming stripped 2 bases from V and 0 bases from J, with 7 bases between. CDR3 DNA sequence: TGTGCCAGCAGTTACGACAGAATGAACACTGAAGCTTTCTTT. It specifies CASSYDRMNTEAFF.

CDR3 coding DNA: TGTGCCAGCAGCCCACAGGGACAGAGCAATCAGCCCCAGCATTTT. It codes for CASSPQGQSNQPQHF. J is TRBJ1-5 and V is TRBV7-2; 7 bases are shared with TRBD1. Trimming at V came to 5 bases and at J to 1 base, leaving 5 bases not matched to a gene. CDR3 size: 15 residues. The germline V gene encodes CDR1 SGHTA and CDR2 FQGNSA.

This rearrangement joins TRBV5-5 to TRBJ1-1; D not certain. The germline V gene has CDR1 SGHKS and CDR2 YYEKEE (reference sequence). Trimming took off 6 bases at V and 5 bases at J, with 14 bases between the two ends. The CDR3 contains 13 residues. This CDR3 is CASNSRGWTEAFF. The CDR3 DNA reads TGTGCCAGCAACTCTAGAGGCTGGACTGAAGCTTTCTTT.